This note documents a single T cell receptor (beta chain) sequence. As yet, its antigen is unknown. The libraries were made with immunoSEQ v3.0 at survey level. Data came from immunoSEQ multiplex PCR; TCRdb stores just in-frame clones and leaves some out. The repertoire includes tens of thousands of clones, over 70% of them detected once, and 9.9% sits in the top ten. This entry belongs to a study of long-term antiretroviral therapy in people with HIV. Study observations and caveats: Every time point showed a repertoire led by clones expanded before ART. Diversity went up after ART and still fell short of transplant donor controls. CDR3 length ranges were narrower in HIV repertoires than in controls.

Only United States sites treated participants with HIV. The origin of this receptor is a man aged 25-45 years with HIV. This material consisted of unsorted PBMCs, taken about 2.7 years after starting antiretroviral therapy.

This chain's CDR3 is CASSYSGGLAVGELFF. The CDR3 DNA sequence: TGTGCCAGCAGTTACTCTGGGGGACTAGCGGTCGGGGAGCTGTTTTTT. V usage is TRBV6-5 and J usage is TRBJ2-2; 11 nucleotides match TRBD2. CDR1 and CDR2 from the germline V gene are MNHEY and SVGAGI. The junction had 4 bases not matched to a gene; V was cut back by 0 bases and J by 7 bases. This CDR3 contains 16 residues.